This T cell receptor beta chain was sequenced in a study of shared clonotypes between healthy human individuals. Study findings and constraints: The study found lower generation probabilities in non-shared clonotypes than in those shared by all four donors.

This clone was seen just once. What it binds is not known. The V gene's germline CDR1 is LGHNA and CDR2 YNFKEQ. Between the trimmed V and J ends, which lost 5 bases and 0 bases, there was a span of 14 bases. The CDR3 totals 16 residues. Researchers ran the assay at a deep level. TCRdb's table, derived via immunoSEQ multiplex PCR, lists solely in-frame clones and lacks some. This table has some 1.1 million clones, 70% to 80% appearing once. Source material: memory CD4+ T cells from PBMCs. The sample's subset: CD45RA-negative fraction. This clonotype originated in a man aged 18 to 30 in good health. Some clones in this sample may be carry-over from other donors' samples. The chain carries TRBV4-2 and TRBJ1-3; perhaps TRBD1 as D (6 bases). The CDR3 DNA follows: TGTGCCAGCAGCTCAAGGGGGGGAGACTCTGGAAACACCATATATTTT. Translated, it gives CASSSRGGDSGNTIYF.